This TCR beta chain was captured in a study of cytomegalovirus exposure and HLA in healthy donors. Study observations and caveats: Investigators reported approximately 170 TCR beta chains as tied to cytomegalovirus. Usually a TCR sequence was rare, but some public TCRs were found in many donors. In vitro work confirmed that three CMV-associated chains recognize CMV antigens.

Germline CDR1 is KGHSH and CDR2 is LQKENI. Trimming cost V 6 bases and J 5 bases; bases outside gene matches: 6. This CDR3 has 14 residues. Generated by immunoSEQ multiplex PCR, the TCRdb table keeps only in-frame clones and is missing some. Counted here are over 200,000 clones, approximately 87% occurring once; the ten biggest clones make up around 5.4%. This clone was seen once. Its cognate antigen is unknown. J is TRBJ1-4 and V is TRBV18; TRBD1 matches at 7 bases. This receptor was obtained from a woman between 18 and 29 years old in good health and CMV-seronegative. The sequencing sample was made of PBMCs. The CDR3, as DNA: TGTGCCAGCTCCCCAACAGGGGTAAATGAAAAACTGTTTTTT. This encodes CASSPTGVNEKLFF.